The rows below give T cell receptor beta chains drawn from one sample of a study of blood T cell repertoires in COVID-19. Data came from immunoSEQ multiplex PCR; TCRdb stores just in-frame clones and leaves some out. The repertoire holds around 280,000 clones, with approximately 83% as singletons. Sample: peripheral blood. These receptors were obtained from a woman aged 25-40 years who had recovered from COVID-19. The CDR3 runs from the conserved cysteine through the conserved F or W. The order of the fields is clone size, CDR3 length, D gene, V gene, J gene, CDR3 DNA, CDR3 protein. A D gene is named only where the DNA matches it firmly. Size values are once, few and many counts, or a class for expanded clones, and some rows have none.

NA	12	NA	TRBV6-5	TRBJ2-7	TGTGCCAGCAGGCGAGACACTGGCGAGCAGTACTTC	CASRRDTGEQYF
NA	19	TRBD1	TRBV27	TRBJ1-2	TGTGCCAGCAGTCCAATCTACATCTCCGGCAGGGGGCGGTCATATGGCTACACCTTC	CASSPIYISGRGRSYGYTF
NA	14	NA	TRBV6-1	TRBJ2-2	TGTGCCAGCAGTGAAAGTCCGGGTTCCGGGGAGCTGTTTTTT	CASSESPGSGELFF
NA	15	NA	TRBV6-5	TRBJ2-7	TGTGCCAGCAGTTCCCAAGGGAGCGTCTACAACGAGCAGTACTTC	CASSSQGSVYNEQYF
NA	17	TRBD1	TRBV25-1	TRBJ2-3	TGTGCCAGCAGGAGGAACGTGGGGACAGGGGAACCAGATACGCAGTATTTT	CASRRNVGTGEPDTQYF
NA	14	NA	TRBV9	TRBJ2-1	TGTGCCAGCAGCGTAGCTGGCGGGCGGGTTGAGCAGTTCTTC	CASSVAGGRVEQFF
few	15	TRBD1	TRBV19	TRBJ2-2	TGTGCCAGTAGTATAGCTTCCAGGGGGCACGGGGAGCTGTTTTTT	CASSIASRGHGELFF
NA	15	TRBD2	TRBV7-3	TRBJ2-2	TGTGCCAGCAGCTTACTAGCGGGAGGGGCCGGGGAGCTGTTTTTT	CASSLLAGGAGELFF
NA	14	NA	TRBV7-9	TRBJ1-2	TGTGCCAGCAGCCCTCCCCGGACAGAAAGCGGCTACACCTTC	CASSPPRTESGYTF
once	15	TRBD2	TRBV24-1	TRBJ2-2	TGTGCCACCAGAGCGGGGCAATTGAACACCGGGGAGCTGTTTTTT	CATRAGQLNTGELFF
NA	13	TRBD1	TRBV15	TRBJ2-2	TGTGCCACCAGCAGAGGGCAGGGGGAGGAGCTGTTTTTT	CATSRGQGEELFF
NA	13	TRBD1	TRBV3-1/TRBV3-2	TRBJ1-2	TGTGCCAGCAGCCAATCGTCAGGGGGCGGCTACACCTTC	CASSQSSGGGYTF
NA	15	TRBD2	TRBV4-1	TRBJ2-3	TGCGCCAGCAGCCAAGGCAGCGGGAGGGCAGATACGCAGTATTTT	CASSQGSGRADTQYF
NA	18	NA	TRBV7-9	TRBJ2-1	TGTGCCAGCAGCTTAGCCTTGGGAAGACAGGGGAGGGGTAATGAGCAGTTCTTC	CASSLALGRQGRGNEQFF
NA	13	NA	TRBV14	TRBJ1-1	TGTGCCAGCAGCCAAGGTTTTCAGGCTGAAGCTTTCTTT	CASSQGFQAEAFF
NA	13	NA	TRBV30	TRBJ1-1	TGTGCCTGGACACACAGGGTGAACACTGAAGCTTTCTTT	CAWTHRVNTEAFF
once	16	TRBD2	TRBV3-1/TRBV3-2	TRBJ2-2	TGTGCCAGCAGCCAAGAGGAGGGGCGGGGGACCGGGGAGCTGTTTTTT	CASSQEEGRGTGELFF
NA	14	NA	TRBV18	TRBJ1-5	TGTGCCAGCTCACCGGGGAGGGGCAATCAGCCCCAGCATTTT	CASSPGRGNQPQHF
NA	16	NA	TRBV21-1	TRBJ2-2	TGTGCCAGCAGCCACGGCGGGGTACAAGCAAGCGGGGAGCTGTTTTTT	CASSHGGVQASGELFF
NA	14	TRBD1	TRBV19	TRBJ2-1	TGTGCCAGTAAGCCAAACAGGGGCTACAATGAGCAGTTCTTC	CASKPNRGYNEQFF
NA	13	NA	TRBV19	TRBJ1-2	TGTGCCAGTAGTATGGGAGCAGCCTATGGCTACACCTTC	CASSMGAAYGYTF
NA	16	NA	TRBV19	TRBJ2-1	TGTGCCAGTAGTATTCGCGGGACGGAGTCCTACAATGAGCAGTTCTTC	CASSIRGTESYNEQFF
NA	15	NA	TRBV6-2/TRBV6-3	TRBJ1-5	TGTGCCAGCAGTTCGTGGGGCGCGGGCAATCAGCCCCAGCATTTT	CASSSWGAGNQPQHF
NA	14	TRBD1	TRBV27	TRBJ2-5	TGTGCCAGCACCCCCCGGACAGGGACGGAGACCCAGTACTTC	CASTPRTGTETQYF
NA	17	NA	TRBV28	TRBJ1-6	TGTGCCAGCAGTTTCGAGGACACCAGCTCCTATAATTCACCCCTCCACTTT	CASSFEDTSSYNSPLHF
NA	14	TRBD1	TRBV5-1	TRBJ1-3	TGCGCCAGCAGCCAGGGGGTAAACGGAAACACCATATATTTT	CASSQGVNGNTIYF
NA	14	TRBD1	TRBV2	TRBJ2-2	TGTGCCAGCAGGGACAGGGGTTTCACCGGGGAGCTGTTTTTT	CASRDRGFTGELFF
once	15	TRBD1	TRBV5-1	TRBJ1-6	TGCGCCAGCAGAGCCGGGACAGGAGAATCCTCACCCCTCCACTTT	CASRAGTGESSPLHF
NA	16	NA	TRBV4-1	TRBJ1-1	TGCGCCAGCAGCCAAGTCTTCCGGGACACAAACACTGAAGCTTTCTTT	CASSQVFRDTNTEAFF
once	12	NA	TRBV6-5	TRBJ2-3	TGTGCCAGCAGGTCCATTTTGCGTACGCAGTATTTT	CASRSILRTQYF
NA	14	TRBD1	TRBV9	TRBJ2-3	TGTGCCAGCAGCGTAGATCGACAGGGGGATACGCAGTATTTT	CASSVDRQGDTQYF
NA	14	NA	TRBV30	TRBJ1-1	TGTGCCTGGAGTAACGGGGGGGGGAACACTGAAGCTTTCTTT	CAWSNGGGNTEAFF
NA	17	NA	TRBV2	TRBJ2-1	TGTGCCAGCAGTGAAGCGGGTAGGGGACACAGGAACAATGAGCAGTTCTTC	CASSEAGRGHRNNEQFF
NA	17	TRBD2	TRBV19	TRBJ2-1	TGTGCCAGTAGCGAACCTAGCGGGGGACCCGAATACAATGAGCAGTTCTTC	CASSEPSGGPEYNEQFF
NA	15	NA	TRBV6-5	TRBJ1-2	TGTGCCAGCAGTACAGAATACGGGACAAATTATGGCTACACCTTC	CASSTEYGTNYGYTF
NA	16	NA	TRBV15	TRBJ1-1	TGTGCCACCAGCAGAGGTGGGGGGGGCATGAACACTGAAGCTTTCTTT	CATSRGGGGMNTEAFF
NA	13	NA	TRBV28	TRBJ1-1	TGTGCCAGCAGTTTTCGTGGGGCCACTGAAGCTTTCTTT	CASSFRGATEAFF
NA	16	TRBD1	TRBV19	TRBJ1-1	TGTGCCAGTAACGCCAAGACAGGGGGTTCGAACACTGAAGCTTTCTTT	CASNAKTGGSNTEAFF
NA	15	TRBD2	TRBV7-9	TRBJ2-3	TGTGCCAGCAGCTTAAGAATAGCGGGAGGAGATACGCAGTATTTT	CASSLRIAGGDTQYF
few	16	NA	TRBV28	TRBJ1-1	TGTGCCAGCAGCCCGGCCCAGGGGCAAGAGAACACTGAAGCTTTCTTT	CASSPAQGQENTEAFF
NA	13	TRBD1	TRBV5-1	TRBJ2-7	TGCGCCAGCAGCTTGTACAGGGGCTACGAGCAGTACTTC	CASSLYRGYEQYF
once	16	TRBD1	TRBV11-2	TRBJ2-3	TGTGCCAGCAGCTTAGCAGGGACAGGGGGGTTTAGAAGGCAGTATTTT	CASSLAGTGGFRRQYF
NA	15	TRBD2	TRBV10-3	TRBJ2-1	TGTGCCATCAGGACGACTAGCGGGAGATACAATGAGCAGTTCTTC	CAIRTTSGRYNEQFF
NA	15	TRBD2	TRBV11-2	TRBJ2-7	TGTGCCAGCAGCTTAGATAGCGGGAGTTCCTACGAGCAGTACTTC	CASSLDSGSSYEQYF
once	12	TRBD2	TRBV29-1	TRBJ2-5	TGCAGCGTTGCTAGCGGGGAAGAGACCCAGTACTTC	CSVASGEETQYF
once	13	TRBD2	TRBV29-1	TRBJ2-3	TGCAGCGTTACTAGCGGGCCAGGGGATACGCAGTATTTT	CSVTSGPGDTQYF
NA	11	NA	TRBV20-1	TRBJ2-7	TGCAGTGCCCGACTCCAGGGATGGCAGTACTTC	CSARLQGWQYF
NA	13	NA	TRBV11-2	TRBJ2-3	TGTGCCAGCAGCTTAGCCGGGAGAGATACGCAGTATTTT	CASSLAGRDTQYF